These 17 T cell receptor beta chains were sequenced from one sample in a study of T cells in Graves' hyperthyroidism and ophthalmopathy. Researchers took RNA transcripts and amplified the TCR beta CDR3 regions from them. Initially, a first-round RT-PCR of the TCR CDR3 employed the HTBI primer set. One entry per CDR3 protein, called by TCRdb with MiXCR from the multiplex PCR reads. The data hold 600,000 to 700,000 distinct CDR3 sequences, with 14% to 15% observed a single time. Material: blood. The receptors originated from a woman in her 40s with Graves' ophthalmopathy.

The sample holds many counts of this clonotype. J is TRBJ2-7 and V is TRBV5-1; the D gene is possibly TRBD2 (5 bases). The CDR3 spans 15 residues. Trimming left V 4 bases short and J 7 bases short, with 21 bases between. Looked up from germline, CDR1 is SGHRS and CDR2 is YFSETQ. CDR3 sequence: CASSLLGRASGEQYF. DNA of the CDR3: TGCGCCAGCAGCCTCCTAGGGCGGGCCTCGGGGGAGCAGTACTTC.

This clonotype was observed a few times. The rearrangement links TRBV19 to TRBJ1-2; D remains ambiguous. Per germline, CDR1 LNHDA and CDR2 SQIVND (reference sequence). V gave up 2 bases and J gave up 2 bases, with 9 bases separating them. CDR3 length equals 14 residues. The chain's CDR3 is CASSIRWENYGYTF. The CDR3 coding sequence is TGTGCCAGTAGTATAAGATGGGAAAACTATGGCTACACCTTC.

Many counts were recorded for this clonotype. This sequence joins TRBV28 and TRBJ2-5, with D perhaps TRBD2 (6 bases). From germline, CDR1 is MDHEN and CDR2 SYDVKM. V lost 4 bases, J lost 5 bases, and 26 bases lay in between. The CDR3 has 18 amino acids. In DNA form, the CDR3 reads TGTGCCAGCAGTTCTTGGGGGGAGACAAAGGGACGCGGGGAGACCCAGTACTTC. Translating gives CASSSWGETKGRGETQYF. Complete variable domain (other parts from reference TRBV28 and TRBJ2-5): DVKVTQSSRYLVKRTGEKVFLECVQDMDHENMFWYRQDPGLGLRLIYFSYDVKMKEKGDIPEGYSVSREKKERFSLILESASTNQTSMYLCASSSWGETKGRGETQYFGPGTRLLVL.

This clonotype was seen ten or more times. The genes are TRBV6-1 and TRBJ2-4; D ambiguous. CDR3 length: 15 residues. Trimming took off 0 bases at V and 6 bases at J, with 12 bases between the two ends. The germline V gene has CDR1 MNHNS and CDR2 SASEGT. The DNA for the CDR3 is TGTGCCAGCAGTGAAGCGCAGGAGTTGGGAAACATTCAGTACTTC. It is translated as CASSEAQELGNIQYF.

The chain uses TRBV29-1 and TRBJ2-7; weak D call: TRBD1 (6 bases). The CDR3 covers 12 residues. V was trimmed by 6 bases and J by 4 bases, leaving 13 bases between them. The germline V gene has CDR1 SQVTM and CDR2 ANQGSEA. This chain's CDR3 is CSVLDSPYEQYF. The DNA for the CDR3 is TGCAGCGTCCTGGACAGTCCATACGAGCAGTACTTC.

This clonotype came up many times. This chain connects TRBV29-1 to TRBJ2-2; possibly TRBD1 for D (5 bases). The CDR3 consists of 15 residues. V was cut by 6 bases and J by 2 bases, with 16 bases left in between. The germline V gene encodes CDR1 SQVTM and CDR2 ANQGSEA. CDR3 sequence: CSVASGSSNTGELFF. For the CDR3, the DNA is TGCAGCGTGGCCTCAGGGTCAAGCAACACCGGGGAGCTGTTTTTT.

This clonotype was counted at least ten times. J is TRBJ2-7 and V is TRBV13; either TRBD1 or TRBD2 may supply D (5 bases each). Germline V gene lookup returns CDR1 PRHDT and CDR2 FYEKMQ (reference sequence). This CDR3 spans 14 amino acids. Trimming cost V 5 bases and J 6 bases, with 17 bases left between them. This CDR3 is CASSRGRSLLEQYF. The CDR3 nucleotides read TGTGCCAGCAGCCGGGGACGTAGTCTGCTCGAGCAGTACTTC.

The rearrangement uses TRBV3-1 and TRBJ2-4, with D unresolved. CDR1 is LGHDT and CDR2 is YNNKEL in the germline V gene (reference sequence). The CDR3 has 14 amino acids. Trimming shortened V by 4 bases and J by 2 bases, and 9 bases separated the two germline ends. The CDR3 spells CASSLMGTKNIQYF. CDR3 sequence (DNA): TGTGCCAGCAGCCTTATGGGGACCAAAAACATTCAGTACTTC.

This chain joins TRBV28 and TRBJ2-7; D unresolved. Trimming took 2 bases from V and 3 from J, leaving 11 bases between them. The CDR3 contains 14 residues. Germline lookup yields CDR1 MDHEN and CDR2 SYDVKM. The CDR3, as DNA: TGTGCCAGCAGTTTAATAGTCACGGGCTACGAGCAGTACTTC. This encodes CASSLIVTGYEQYF. The full variable domain, in which reference TRBV28 and TRBJ2-7 provide the parts outside the CDR3, is DVKVTQSSRYLVKRTGEKVFLECVQDMDHENMFWYRQDPGLGLRLIYFSYDVKMKEKGDIPEGYSVSREKKERFSLILESASTNQTSMYLCASSLIVTGYEQYFGPGTRLTVT.

This clonotype was seen many times. The genes are TRBV14 and TRBJ2-7; TRBD2 agrees at 8 bases. The CDR3 is 14 amino acids. CDR1 and CDR2 (germline): SGHDN, FVKESK. Trimming removed 1 base from V and 4 bases from J; junction bases left unmatched: 3. The CDR3 loop is CASSQGTSSYEQYF. The CDR3 coding sequence is TGTGCCAGCAGCCAAGGGACTAGCAGTTACGAGCAGTACTTC.

The chain couples TRBV4-1 to TRBJ1-2; D unclear. Deletions cut 2 bases from V and 6 bases from J, with 10 bases between. Germline V gene data show CDR1 as MGHRA and CDR2 as YSYEKL. The CDR3 covers 13 residues. CDR3 loop: CASSQRVGNGYTF. The CDR3, as DNA: TGCGCCAGCAGCCAAAGGGTTGGGAATGGCTACACCTTC.

This clonotype was found many times. This sequence joins TRBV20-1 and TRBJ1-1; D gene uncertain. Germline V CDR1 and CDR2: DFQATT, SNEGSKA (reference sequence). CDR3 length: 11 amino acids. V shed 7 bases and J shed 4 bases, with 10 bases lying between them. CDR3 coding DNA: TGCAGTGTTGAGGGTAGCACTGAAGCTTTCTTT. Protein: CSVEGSTEAFF.

This clonotype was found many times. The chain couples TRBV7-2 to TRBJ2-1; TRBD1 aligns across 7 bases. The CDR3 spans 15 residues. Germline lookup yields CDR1 SGHTA and CDR2 FQGNSA. The J segment lost 7 bases and the V segment lost 1 base, leaving 7 bases of the junction unmatched. The CDR3 here is CASSLGTGIANEQFF. The DNA of the CDR3 is TGTGCCAGCAGCTTAGGGACAGGAATAGCAAATGAGCAGTTCTTC.

This clonotype was seen repeatedly, ten times or more. The chain links TRBV7-8 to TRBJ1-2, with 9 bases aligning to TRBD1. This CDR3 contains 15 residues. CDR1 is SGHVS and CDR2 is FQNEAQ in the germline V gene. V dropped 5 bases and J dropped 2; count of bases not matched to a gene: 6. CDR3 residues: CASSPRTGVNYGYTF. CDR3 in DNA: TGTGCCAGCAGCCCACGGACAGGGGTGAACTATGGCTACACCTTC.

With respect to this clonotype: A read error may explain this, as a much larger clone is one base away. The rearrangement links TRBV27 to TRBJ2-2; TRBD1 agrees at 9 bases. The CDR3 covers 14 residues. Germline V gene data show CDR1 as MNHEY and CDR2 as SMNVEV (reference sequence). V shed 7 bases, J shed 3 bases, and the junction held 3 bases outside the gene matches. CDR3 in amino acids: CASIGTGYTGELFF. Here the CDR3 DNA reads TGTGCCAGCATCGGGACAGGGTACACCGGGGAGCTGTTTTTT.

This clonotype was seen many times. This sequence joins TRBV19 and TRBJ2-7; D is uncertain. The CDR3 runs to 14 residues. V shed 2 bases and J shed 4 bases, with 12 bases lying between them. CDR1 is LNHDA, CDR2 SQIVND, per germline (reference sequence). CDR3 DNA sequence: TGTGCCAGTAGTATACGTGAAGGGCCATACGAGCAGTACTTC. It codes for CASSIREGPYEQYF.

Many counts were recorded for this clonotype. The chain combines TRBV28 with TRBJ1-1; 10 bases fit TRBD1. The germline CDR1 and CDR2 sequences are MDHEN and SYDVKM. Trimming cost V 6 bases and J 2 bases; bases outside gene matches: 6. The length of the CDR3 is 15 residues. The CDR3, as DNA: TGTGCCAGCAGGGGGACAGGGGCGCAAAACACTGAAGCTTTCTTT. It yields the protein CASRGTGAQNTEAFF.